These T cell receptor beta chains were read from a single sample in a study of blood T cell repertoires in COVID-19. The method was immunoSEQ multiplex PCR; TCRdb's version includes in-frame clones alone and lacks a portion of them. The table shows 60,000 to 75,000 clones, with 85% to 90% occurring only once. Input material: peripheral blood. The receptors come from a human donor in a cohort sampled during active COVID-19. Both conserved end residues are part of each CDR3. The order of the fields is D gene, J gene, clone size, V gene, CDR3 protein, CDR3 DNA. The D gene is left open where the match is weak. Rows give clone size only sometimes, using once, few, many, or a class for an expanded clone.

TRBD1 TRBJ2-7 - TRBV27 CASSGTGKFYEQYF TGTGCCAGCAGTGGGACAGGGAAATTCTACGAGCAGTACTTC
- TRBJ2-3 - TRBV4-1 CASSQEDSTGTDTQYF TGCGCCAGCAGCCAAGAAGACTCTACAGGGACAGATACGCAGTATTTT
- TRBJ2-5 - TRBV18 CASSPSFAEETQYF TGTGCCAGCTCACCCAGTTTTGCGGAAGAGACCCAGTACTTC
- TRBJ1-1 - TRBV18 CASSAGQLRNTEAFF TGTGCCAGCTCAGCCGGACAGCTAAGGAACACTGAAGCTTTCTTT
- TRBJ2-2 - TRBV7-9 CASSELELNTGELFF TGTGCCAGCAGCGAATTGGAGCTGAACACCGGGGAGCTGTTTTTT
- TRBJ1-5 once TRBV24-1 CATRRGFKAGNQPQHF TGTGCCACCAGAAGGGGTTTTAAGGCAGGCAATCAGCCCCAGCATTTT
- TRBJ1-2 - TRBV4-2 CASSVTGGYGYTF TGTGCCAGCAGTGTAACGGGGGGCTATGGCTACACCTTC
TRBD2 TRBJ2-7 - TRBV14 CASSQEHVAGVTYEQYF TGTGCCAGCAGCCAAGAGCATGTAGCGGGGGTTACCTACGAGCAGTACTTC
TRBD1 TRBJ1-4 - TRBV12-3/TRBV12-4 CASRPGGEKLFF TGTGCCAGCAGACCAGGGGGTGAAAAACTGTTTTTT
- TRBJ1-6 few TRBV3-1/TRBV3-2 CASSQQGYNSPLHF TGTGCCAGCAGCCAACAGGGATATAATTCACCCCTCCACTTT
- TRBJ2-2 few TRBV5-6 CASITWPAGELFF TGTGCCAGCATTACCTGGCCCGCCGGGGAGCTGTTTTTT
- TRBJ2-1 - TRBV6-5 CASSYLDSPNEQFF TGTGCCAGCAGTTACCTCGACAGCCCCAATGAGCAGTTCTTC
TRBD2 TRBJ2-3 - TRBV6-8 CASSYLCVGRGTDTQYF TGTGCCAGCAGTTACCTATGCGTTGGGAGGGGCACAGATACGCAGTATTTT
- TRBJ2-3 - TRBV27 CASSWDSRSADTQYF TGTGCCAGCAGTTGGGACTCTCGGTCGGCAGATACGCAGTATTTT
- TRBJ2-7 - TRBV15 CATSREEGAKSYEQYF TGTGCCACCAGCAGAGAGGAGGGGGCGAAATCCTACGAGCAGTACTTC
TRBD2 TRBJ2-7 - TRBV6-2/TRBV6-3 CASSYPSDSGRLYEQYF TGTGCCAGCAGTTACCCCTCGGATAGCGGGAGGCTCTACGAGCAGTACTTC
- TRBJ1-5 - TRBV6-2/TRBV6-3 CASSRGQLMQSAQHF TGTGCCAGCAGTCGCGGACAGCTCATGCAATCAGCCCAGCATTTT
- TRBJ2-5 - TRBV18 CASSPPSGAPSETQYF TGTGCCAGCTCACCACCTAGCGGAGCCCCCTCGGAGACCCAGTACTTC
TRBD1 TRBJ2-7 - TRBV5-1 CASSVTTGTGFDEQYF TGCGCCAGCAGCGTTACTACCGGGACAGGTTTCGACGAGCAGTACTTC
- TRBJ1-1 - TRBV29-1 CSVLPHGARDTEAFF TGCAGCGTTCTCCCCCATGGGGCCCGAGACACTGAAGCTTTCTTT
TRBD1 TRBJ1-2 once TRBV7-3 CASSLKEAPRGDRSYGYTF TGTGCCAGCAGCTTAAAGGAGGCGCCAAGGGGGGACAGGTCCTATGGCTACACCTTC
TRBD2 TRBJ2-1 once TRBV5-6 CASSLAGGLGNEQFF TGTGCCAGCAGCTTGGCGGGGGGGCTTGGAAATGAGCAGTTCTTC
TRBD2 TRBJ2-7 - TRBV19 CASSRLAGGSSYEQYF TGTGCCAGTAGTAGGCTAGCGGGAGGGAGCTCCTACGAGCAGTACTTC